This T cell receptor beta chain came from a study of identical twins' blood T cells. Study processing details: Each donor had about 95,000 to nearly 550,000 clonotypes. TCRdb redid the calling of the 5' RACE reads with MiXCR, one entry per CDR3 protein. The V and J calls here are based on TCRdb, not the publication. The sample gives about 370,000 distinct CDR3 sequences, 25% to 35% of which show up once; about 6% is in the top ten. The TCR comes from a woman aged 18-49 years in good health. The specimen sequenced was PBMCs.

The CDR3 bases are TGCAGTGCTAGTCGGGACTATGGAAACACCATATATTTT. It codes for CSASRDYGNTIYF. The V gene is TRBV20-1, the J gene TRBJ1-3, with D perhaps TRBD1 (5 bases). CDR1 is DFQATT, CDR2 SNEGSKA, per germline (reference sequence). V gave up 3 bases and J gave up 3 bases, with 9 bases separating them. There are 13 residues in the CDR3.